This TCR beta chain was captured in a study of blood T cell repertoires in COVID-19. Study-wide background: PBMCs, B-cell-depleted T cells, or T cells provided the cDNA or gDNA that made up the material.

As regards this clone: An end of the junction differs from the germline gene, which may be a read error.

The CDR3 sequence is 13 residues long. Germline lookup yields CDR1 SNHLY and CDR2 FYNNEI. Sequencing used immunoSEQ multiplex PCR; TCRdb keeps in-frame clones, though not all of them. The sample holds roughly 200,000 clones, less than 90% seen once. The gene calls are TRBV2 and TRBJ1-4; 8 bases agree with TRBD1. Material: PBMCs or T cells enriched from blood (not recorded which). The receptor's source is a woman aged 45-59 years in a cohort exposed to, infected with or recovered from COVID-19 (not recorded which). CDR3 amino acids: CASGDRGIEKLFF. Here the CDR3 DNA reads TGTGCCAGCGGTGACAGGGGAATTGAAAAACTGTTTTTT.